The 26 T cell receptor beta chains below all came from one sample that was sequenced in a study of T cell responses to AZD1222 COVID-19 vaccine. The method was immunoSEQ multiplex PCR; TCRdb's version includes in-frame clones alone and lacks a portion of them. The sample carries 140,000 to 150,000 clones, just over 90% recorded once. The sample consisted of peripheral blood, taken on day 0 of AZD1222 vaccination. These receptors all stem from an adult in good health.

The J gene is TRBJ2-1, the V gene TRBV2, with D unclear. CDR3 size: 13 residues. Germline CDR1 and CDR2: SNHLY and FYNNEI. The germline V and J ends were trimmed by 4 bases and 5 bases, with 9 bases remaining between them. The CDR3 loop reads CASSGLWDNEQFF. The CDR3 nucleotides read TGTGCCAGCAGTGGCCTTTGGGACAATGAGCAGTTCTTC.

The V call is TRBV6-6, the J call TRBJ1-5; unclear D gene. This CDR3 is built from 13 residues. Germline assignment: CDR1 MNHNY and CDR2 SVGAGI (reference sequence). V was cut by 0 bases and J by 4 bases, with 4 bases left in between. The CDR3 DNA is TGTGCCAGCAGTTACTCGCATAATCAGCCCCAGCATTTT. Its translation is CASSYSHNQPQHF.

The chain links TRBV7-8 to TRBJ2-6; 11 positions agree with TRBD2. V shed 5 bases, J shed 5 bases, and the junction held 17 bases outside the gene matches. The CDR3 spans 20 residues. Germline V gene sequence: CDR1 SGHVS, CDR2 FQNEAQ. CDR3 loop: CASSTGLAEGLFSRANVLTF. The CDR3 coding sequence is TGTGCCAGCAGCACGGGACTAGCGGAAGGGCTCTTTTCTAGGGCCAACGTCCTGACTTTC.

In its sample, this clone was seen a few times. CDR3 residues: CASSSIAGEKTQYF. In nucleotides, the CDR3 is TGTGCCAGCAGCTCCATAGCGGGGGAAAAGACCCAGTACTTC. The V gene is TRBV7-3, the J gene TRBJ2-5; TRBD2 matches 9 bases. CDR3 length: 14 amino acids. J gave up 6 bases and V 4 bases, and 6 bases lay outside the gene matches. The germline CDR1 and CDR2 sequences are SGHTA and FQGTGA.

This sequence joins TRBV27 and TRBJ1-4, with D maybe TRBD1 (6 bases). CDR3 length: 16 residues. Trimming pared 4 bases from V and 3 bases from J, leaving 15 bases between. From germline, CDR1 is MNHEY and CDR2 SMNVEV (reference sequence). CDR3 nucleotides: TGTGCCAGCAGTTCCCAACCACAGGGCCCTAATGAAAAACTGTTTTTT. It translates to CASSSQPQGPNEKLFF.

The chain links TRBV3-1 (or the pseudogene TRBV3-2) to TRBJ2-3, with D tentatively TRBD2 (6 bases). CDR1 and CDR2 from the germline V gene are LGHDT and YNNKEL (reference sequence). V was pared by 4 bases and J by 10 bases, with 9 bases between. The CDR3 runs to 11 residues. The CDR3 loop reads CASSLSGAQYF. Here the CDR3 DNA reads TGTGCCAGCAGCCTTAGCGGAGCGCAGTATTTT.

This chain joins TRBV28 and TRBJ1-1, with D possibly being TRBD1 (6 bases). Trimming removed 6 bases from V and 11 bases from J, with 25 bases in between. The CDR3 contains 15 residues. Germline loops: CDR1 MDHEN, CDR2 SYDVKM. The DNA for the CDR3 is TGTGCCAGCAGGAGATTCGACAGGCCCACCGGGTTCGCTTTCTTT. Translation gives CASRRFDRPTGFAFF. The complete variable domain, with remaining parts taken from reference TRBV28 and TRBJ1-1, reads DVKVTQSSRYLVKRTGEKVFLECVQDMDHENMFWYRQDPGLGLRLIYFSYDVKMKEKGDIPEGYSVSREKKERFSLILESASTNQTSMYLCASRRFDRPTGFAFFGQGTRLTVV.

The chain is built from TRBV5-8 and TRBJ1-1; no firm D call. V dropped 0 bases and J dropped 11 bases, with 5 bases sitting between them. The CDR3 has 10 amino acids. CDR1 is SGHTS and CDR2 is YDEGEE in the germline V gene. CDR3 in amino acids: CASSLVGAFF. In DNA, the CDR3 is TGTGCCAGCAGCTTGGTCGGGGCTTTCTTT.

The chain is built from TRBV10-3 and TRBJ1-4, with D possibly being TRBD1 (6 bases). The CDR3 has 18 residues. Trimming took 0 bases from V and 0 from J, leaving 14 bases between them. The germline CDR1 and CDR2 sequences are ENHRY and SYGVKD. The CDR3: CAISESSGGGATNEKLFF. As DNA, the CDR3 is TGTGCCATCAGTGAGTCAAGCGGGGGGGGCGCAACTAATGAAAAACTGTTTTTT.

The V and J genes are TRBV29-1 and TRBJ2-1; 10 positions match TRBD2. With V trimmed by 4 bases and J by 9 bases, 9 bases remained unmatched. The CDR3 runs to 14 residues. Germline-derived CDR1 and CDR2 are SQVTM and ANQGSEA. CDR3 coding DNA: TGCAGCGTTGCTCTAGCGGGAGTTTTTGGTGAGCAGTTCTTC. Translating it yields CSVALAGVFGEQFF.

The V gene is TRBV5-1, the J gene TRBJ2-7; 10 nucleotides agree with TRBD2. CDR3 length: 16 amino acids. V shed 6 bases, J shed 2 bases, and the junction held 11 bases outside the gene matches. Germline V gene sequence: CDR1 SGHRS, CDR2 YFSETQ. CDR3 bases: TGCGCCAGCAAAGTTGGGCCTAGCGGGGGACCCTACGAGCAGTACTTC. Translating gives CASKVGPSGGPYEQYF.

For the CDR3, the DNA is TGTGCCAGCAGCTCCACGGACAGGGTATACACTGAAGCTTTCTTT. This gives the protein CASSSTDRVYTEAFF. The genes are TRBV5-6 and TRBJ1-1; 8 positions match TRBD1. Germline V gene lookup returns CDR1 SGHDT and CDR2 YYEEEE. CDR3 length equals 15 residues. V gave up 3 bases and J gave up 3 bases; unmatched junction bases: 7.

The CDR3 here is CATSTSANQETQYF. The CDR3, as DNA: TGTGCCACTTCGACTAGCGCCAATCAAGAGACCCAGTACTTC. The chain employs TRBV19 and TRBJ2-5, with TRBD2 matching 8 bases. Germline values: CDR1 LNHDA, CDR2 SQIVND (reference sequence). The CDR3 consists of 14 residues. The V segment lost 10 bases and the J segment 2 bases; nucleotides outside the gene matches: 9.

The chain employs TRBV6-1 and TRBJ2-1; no clear D. Trimming took 4 bases from V and 4 from J, leaving 17 bases between them. The CDR3 consists of 16 residues. Germline CDR1 and CDR2: MNHNS and SASEGT. CDR3 sequence reads: CASSVTGSPYYNEQFF. In DNA form, the CDR3 reads TGTGCCAGCAGTGTAACCGGGTCCCCTTATTACAATGAGCAGTTCTTC.

The chain couples TRBV7-2 to TRBJ2-3; possible D gene TRBD2, 6 bases. This CDR3 is built from 14 residues. The germline CDR1 and CDR2 sequences are SGHTA and FQGNSA. V was trimmed by 5 bases and J by 2 bases, leaving 11 bases between them. CDR3 sequence: CASSPRLDTDTQYF. In nucleotides, the CDR3 is TGTGCCAGCAGCCCACGACTAGACACAGATACGCAGTATTTT.

The chain has TRBV9 and TRBJ2-5, with D hard to call. Trimming left V 0 bases short and J 5 bases short, with 11 bases between. The CDR3 has 14 amino acids. CDR1 is SGDLS and CDR2 is YYNGEE in the germline V gene. The CDR3 here is CASSVERVGETQYF. The DNA for the CDR3 is TGTGCCAGCAGCGTAGAACGGGTTGGCGAGACCCAGTACTTC. The whole variable domain, remainder taken from reference TRBV9 and TRBJ2-5, is DSGVTQTPKHLITATGQRVTLRCSPRSGDLSVYWYQQSLDQGLQFLIQYYNGEERAKGNILERFSAQQFPDLHSELNLSSLELGDSALYFCASSVERVGETQYFGPGTRLLVL.

The chain combines TRBV6-4 with TRBJ2-1; D remains ambiguous. The CDR3 is made up of 15 amino acids. V lost 2 bases, J lost 4 bases, and 12 bases lay in between. Germline-derived CDR1 and CDR2 are MRHNA and SNTAGT. CDR3 protein: CASSDAFGDYNEQFF. The CDR3 DNA sequence: TGTGCCAGCAGTGACGCTTTTGGGGATTACAATGAGCAGTTCTTC.

The V call is TRBV19, the J call TRBJ1-4; D is ambiguous. V lost 6 bases and J 8 bases, leaving 16 bases between the germline ends. The CDR3 is made up of 14 amino acids. Germline V gene data show CDR1 as LNHDA and CDR2 as SQIVND (reference sequence). CDR3 amino acids: CASRSGELGEKLFF. The CDR3 DNA sequence: TGTGCCAGTAGAAGCGGTGAGCTGGGAGAAAAACTGTTTTTT.

V usage is TRBV29-1 and J usage is TRBJ1-3; 10 bases match TRBD1. Trimming took 5 bases from V and 3 from J; bases not matched to a gene: 10. Germline V gene lookup returns CDR1 SQVTM and CDR2 ANQGSEA. This CDR3 comprises 16 residues. CDR3 loop: CSVSTGTGVFGNTIYF. In DNA form, the CDR3 reads TGCAGCGTTTCCACCGGGACAGGGGTCTTTGGAAACACCATATATTTT.

The chain joins TRBV30 to TRBJ1-6, with D hard to call. CDR3 size: 14 residues. V was pared by 3 bases and J by 8 bases, with 14 bases between. Germline values: CDR1 GTSNPN, CDR2 SVGIG (reference sequence). Here the CDR3 DNA reads TGTGCCTGGAGGAGGGATACTTTCGATTCACCCCTCCACTTT. Residues: CAWRRDTFDSPLHF.

The V and J genes are TRBV6-5 and TRBJ1-5, with 8 bases identical to TRBD1. Looked up from germline, CDR1 is MNHEY and CDR2 is SVGAGI. The V gene end was trimmed by 2 bases and the J gene end by 1 base; junction bases not matched to a gene: 4. The CDR3 runs 16 residues. The DNA of the CDR3 is TGTGCCAGCAGTTACGGAACAGGGGGGAGCAATCAGCCCCAGCATTTT. Its translation: CASSYGTGGSNQPQHF.

This clone was counted a single time. The rearrangement joins TRBV18 to TRBJ2-4; 8 nucleotides match TRBD2. Germline values: CDR1 KGHSH, CDR2 LQKENI. Losses at the gene ends were 3 bases for V and 5 bases for J; bases not matched to a gene: 9. The CDR3 covers 16 residues. CDR3 sequence reads: CASSPGGGRSQNIQYF. CDR3 DNA: TGTGCCAGCTCACCTGGTGGCGGGAGGTCCCAAAACATTCAGTACTTC.

The rearrangement links TRBV11-2 to TRBJ2-5; TRBD1 matches 12 bases. The CDR3 loop spans 16 amino acids. Losses at the gene ends were 4 bases for V and 5 bases for J; bases not matched to a gene: 8. In germline, CDR1 is SGHAT, CDR2 FQNNGV. In DNA form, the CDR3 reads TGTGCCAGCAGCTCACGGGACAGGGGGCGGGCCGAGACCCAGTACTTC. Its translation: CASSSRDRGRAETQYF.

The V call is TRBV4-2, the J call TRBJ2-7; D assignment may be TRBD1 or TRBD2 (5 bases each). Germline values: CDR1 LGHNA, CDR2 YNFKEQ. The V and J ends lost 3 bases and 7 bases respectively, with 22 bases between them. This CDR3 region has 16 residues. CDR3 amino acids: CASSQGPGPNSGEQYF. The CDR3 DNA reads as TGTGCCAGCAGCCAGGGGCCGGGACCGAACTCCGGGGAGCAGTACTTC.

The V gene is TRBV6-5, the J gene TRBJ2-7; 7 bases map to TRBD1. CDR1 and CDR2 from the germline V gene are MNHEY and SVGAGI. With 6 bases clipped from V and 5 bases from J, the junction kept 7 bases outside the gene matches. This CDR3 has 13 residues. The CDR3 region is CASSLITGDEQYF. The CDR3 DNA sequence: TGTGCCAGCAGCTTAATAACAGGGGACGAGCAGTACTTC.

This clone was observed a few times. V and J are TRBV12-3 or TRBV12-4 and TRBJ2-7; TRBD1 aligns across 7 bases. V gave up 3 bases and J gave up 6 bases; unmatched junction bases: 5. This CDR3 has 13 amino acids. CDR3 region: CASSFRGGGEQYF. CDR3 coding DNA: TGTGCCAGCAGTTTCCGAGGGGGCGGCGAGCAGTACTTC.